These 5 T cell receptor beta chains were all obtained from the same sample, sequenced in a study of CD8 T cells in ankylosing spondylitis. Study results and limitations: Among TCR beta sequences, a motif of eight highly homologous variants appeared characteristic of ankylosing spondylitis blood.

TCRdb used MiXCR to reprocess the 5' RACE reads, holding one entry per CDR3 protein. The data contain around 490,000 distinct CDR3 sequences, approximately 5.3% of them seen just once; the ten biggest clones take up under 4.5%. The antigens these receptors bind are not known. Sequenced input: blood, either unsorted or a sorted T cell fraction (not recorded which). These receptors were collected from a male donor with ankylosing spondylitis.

The CDR3 here is CASSYNRDAEAFF. The DNA for the CDR3 is TGTGCCAGCAGCTACAACAGGGACGCTGAAGCTTTCTTT. The chain is built from TRBV3-1 and TRBJ1-1, with D perhaps TRBD1 (6 bases). Germline V gene data show CDR1 as LGHDT and CDR2 as YNNKEL (reference sequence). CDR3 length: 13 amino acids. V was pared by 5 bases and J by 6 bases, with 13 bases between.

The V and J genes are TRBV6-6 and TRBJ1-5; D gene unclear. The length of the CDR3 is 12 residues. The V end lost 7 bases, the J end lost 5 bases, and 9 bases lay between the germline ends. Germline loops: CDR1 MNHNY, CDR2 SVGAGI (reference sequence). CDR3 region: CASTSSDQPQHF. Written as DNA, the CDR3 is TGTGCCAGCACCTCCAGCGATCAGCCCCAGCATTTT.

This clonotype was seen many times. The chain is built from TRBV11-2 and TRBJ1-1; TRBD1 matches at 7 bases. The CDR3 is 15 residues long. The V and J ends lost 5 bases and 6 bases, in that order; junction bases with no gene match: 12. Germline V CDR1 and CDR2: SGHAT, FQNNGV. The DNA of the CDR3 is TGTGCCAGCAGCCATCTAGACAGGGTCCGTCCTGAAGCTTTCTTT. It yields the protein CASSHLDRVRPEAFF.

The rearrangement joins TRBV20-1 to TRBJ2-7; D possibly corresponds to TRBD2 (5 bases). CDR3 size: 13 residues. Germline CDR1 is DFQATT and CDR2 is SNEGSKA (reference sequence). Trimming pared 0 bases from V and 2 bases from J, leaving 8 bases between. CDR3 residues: CSARDMGAYEQYF. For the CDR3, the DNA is TGCAGTGCTAGAGATATGGGAGCCTACGAGCAGTACTTC.

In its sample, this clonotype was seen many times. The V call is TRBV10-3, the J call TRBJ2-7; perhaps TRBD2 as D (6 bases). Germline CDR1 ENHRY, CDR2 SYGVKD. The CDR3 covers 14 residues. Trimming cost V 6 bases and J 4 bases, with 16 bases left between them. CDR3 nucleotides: TGTGCCATCAGGGGGGGACGGAACACGTACGAGCAGTACTTC. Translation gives CAIRGGRNTYEQYF.